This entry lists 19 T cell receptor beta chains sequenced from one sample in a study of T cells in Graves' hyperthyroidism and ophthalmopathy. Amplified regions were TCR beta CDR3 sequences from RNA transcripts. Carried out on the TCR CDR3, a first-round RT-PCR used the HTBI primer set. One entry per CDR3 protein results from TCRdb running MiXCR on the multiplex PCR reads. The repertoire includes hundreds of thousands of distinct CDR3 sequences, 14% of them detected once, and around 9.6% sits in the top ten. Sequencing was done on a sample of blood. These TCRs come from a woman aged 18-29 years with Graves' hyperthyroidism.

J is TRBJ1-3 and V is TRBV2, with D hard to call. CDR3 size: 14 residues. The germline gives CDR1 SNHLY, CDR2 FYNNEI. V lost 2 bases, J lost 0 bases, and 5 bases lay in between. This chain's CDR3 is CASSERSSGNTIYF. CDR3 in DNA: TGTGCCAGCAGTGAACGGAGCTCTGGAAACACCATATATTTT.

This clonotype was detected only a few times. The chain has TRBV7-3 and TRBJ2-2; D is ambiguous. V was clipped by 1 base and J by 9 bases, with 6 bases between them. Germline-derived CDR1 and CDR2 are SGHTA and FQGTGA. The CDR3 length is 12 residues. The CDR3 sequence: CASSLIVRELFF. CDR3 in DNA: TGTGCCAGCAGCTTAATTGTGAGGGAGCTGTTTTTT. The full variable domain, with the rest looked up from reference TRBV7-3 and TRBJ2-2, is GAGVSQTPSNKVTEKGKYVELRCDPISGHTALYWYRQSLGQGPEFLIYFQGTGAADDSGLPNDRFFAVRPEGSVSTLKIQRTERGDSAVYLCASSLIVRELFFGEGSRLTVL.

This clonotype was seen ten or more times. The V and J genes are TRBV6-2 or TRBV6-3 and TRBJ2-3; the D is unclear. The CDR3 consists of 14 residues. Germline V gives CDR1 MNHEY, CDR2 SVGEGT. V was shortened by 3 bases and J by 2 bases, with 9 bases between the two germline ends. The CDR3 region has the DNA TGTGCCAGCAGTTATCACCCTGCCACAGATACGCAGTATTTT. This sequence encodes CASSYHPATDTQYF.

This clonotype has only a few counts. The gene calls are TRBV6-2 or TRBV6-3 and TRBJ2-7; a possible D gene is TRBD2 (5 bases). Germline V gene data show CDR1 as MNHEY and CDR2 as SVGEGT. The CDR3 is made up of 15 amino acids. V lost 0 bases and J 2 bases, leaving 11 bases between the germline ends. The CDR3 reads CASSYSKEGTYEQYF. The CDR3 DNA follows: TGTGCCAGCAGTTACTCGAAAGAGGGAACCTACGAGCAGTACTTC.

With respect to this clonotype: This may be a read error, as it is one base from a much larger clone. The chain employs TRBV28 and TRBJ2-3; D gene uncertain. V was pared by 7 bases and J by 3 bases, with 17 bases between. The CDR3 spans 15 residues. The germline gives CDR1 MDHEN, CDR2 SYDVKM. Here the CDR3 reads CASTPWAEVTDTQYF. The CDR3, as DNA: TGTGCCAGCACTCCCTGGGCGGAAGTGACAGATACGCAGTATTTT.

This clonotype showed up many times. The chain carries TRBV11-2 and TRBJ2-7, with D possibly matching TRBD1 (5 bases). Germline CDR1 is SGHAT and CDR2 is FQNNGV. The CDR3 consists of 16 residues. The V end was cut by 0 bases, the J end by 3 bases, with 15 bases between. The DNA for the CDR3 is TGTGCCAGCAGCTTAGATGTTGCAGGGATGGACTACGAGCAGTACTTC. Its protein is CASSLDVAGMDYEQYF.

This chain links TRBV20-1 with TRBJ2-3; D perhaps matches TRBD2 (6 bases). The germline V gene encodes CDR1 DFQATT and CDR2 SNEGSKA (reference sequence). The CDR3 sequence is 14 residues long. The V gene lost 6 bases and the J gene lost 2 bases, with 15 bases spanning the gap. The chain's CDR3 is CSASGGEPTDTQYF. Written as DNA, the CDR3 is TGCAGTGCAAGCGGCGGGGAGCCCACAGATACGCAGTATTTT.

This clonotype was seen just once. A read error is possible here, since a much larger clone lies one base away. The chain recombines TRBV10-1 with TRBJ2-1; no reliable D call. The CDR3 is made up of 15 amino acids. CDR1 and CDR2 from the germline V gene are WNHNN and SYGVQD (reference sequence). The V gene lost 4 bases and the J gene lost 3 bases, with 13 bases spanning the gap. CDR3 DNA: TGCGCCAGCAGTGGGAATAGCAGTTTCTACAATGAGCAGTTCTTC. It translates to CASSGNSSFYNEQFF.

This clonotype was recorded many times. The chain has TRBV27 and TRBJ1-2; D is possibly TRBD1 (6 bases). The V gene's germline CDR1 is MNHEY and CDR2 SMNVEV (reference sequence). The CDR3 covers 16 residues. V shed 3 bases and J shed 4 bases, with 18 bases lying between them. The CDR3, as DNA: TGTGCCAGCAGTTTCGACAAGGACAGCCACACCTATGGCTACACCTTC. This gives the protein CASSFDKDSHTYGYTF.

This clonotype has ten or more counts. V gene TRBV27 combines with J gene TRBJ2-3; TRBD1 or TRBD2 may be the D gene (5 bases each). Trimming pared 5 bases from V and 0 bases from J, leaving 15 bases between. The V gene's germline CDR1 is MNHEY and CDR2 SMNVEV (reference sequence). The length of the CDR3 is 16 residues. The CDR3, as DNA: TGTGCCAGCAGTCTGAGGGGCATTTTTAGCACAGATACGCAGTATTTT. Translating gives CASSLRGIFSTDTQYF.

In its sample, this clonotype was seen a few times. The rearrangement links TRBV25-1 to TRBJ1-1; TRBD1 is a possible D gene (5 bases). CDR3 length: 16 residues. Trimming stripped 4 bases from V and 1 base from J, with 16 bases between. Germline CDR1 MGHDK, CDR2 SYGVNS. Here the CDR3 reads CASSGYSDRPNTEAFF. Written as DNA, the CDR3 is TGTGCCAGCAGTGGGTATTCAGACAGACCGAACACTGAAGCTTTCTTT.

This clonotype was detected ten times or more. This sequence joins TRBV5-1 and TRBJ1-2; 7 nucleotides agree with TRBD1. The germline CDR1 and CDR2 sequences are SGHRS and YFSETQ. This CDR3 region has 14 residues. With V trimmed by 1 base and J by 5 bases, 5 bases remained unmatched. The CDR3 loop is CASSLSGQAYGYTF. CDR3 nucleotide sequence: TGCGCCAGCAGCTTGTCAGGACAGGCTTATGGCTACACCTTC.

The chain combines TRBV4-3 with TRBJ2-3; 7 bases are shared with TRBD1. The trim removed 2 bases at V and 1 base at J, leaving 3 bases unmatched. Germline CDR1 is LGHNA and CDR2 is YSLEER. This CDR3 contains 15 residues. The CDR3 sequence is CASSQLGQGTDTQYF. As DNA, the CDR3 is TGCGCCAGCAGCCAACTAGGACAGGGCACAGATACGCAGTATTTT.

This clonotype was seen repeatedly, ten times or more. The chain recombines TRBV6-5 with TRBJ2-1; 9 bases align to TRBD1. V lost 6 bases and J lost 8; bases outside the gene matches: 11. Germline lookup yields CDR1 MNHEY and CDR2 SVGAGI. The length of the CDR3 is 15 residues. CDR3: CASRMDRGGSDEQFF. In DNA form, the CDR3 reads TGTGCCAGCAGAATGGACAGGGGAGGTTCTGATGAGCAGTTCTTC.

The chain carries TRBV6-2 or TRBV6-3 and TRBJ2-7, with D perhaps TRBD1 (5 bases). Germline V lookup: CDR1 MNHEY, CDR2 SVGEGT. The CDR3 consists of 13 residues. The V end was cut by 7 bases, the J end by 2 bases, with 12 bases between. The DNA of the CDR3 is TGTGCCAGCATCCAGGACACTCCCTACGAGCAGTACTTC. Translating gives CASIQDTPYEQYF.

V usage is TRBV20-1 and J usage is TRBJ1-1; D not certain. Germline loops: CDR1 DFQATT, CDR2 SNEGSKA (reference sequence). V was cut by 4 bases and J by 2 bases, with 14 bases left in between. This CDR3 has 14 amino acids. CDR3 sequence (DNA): TGCAGTGCTACTAAAGGACTACCCAACACTGAAGCTTTCTTT. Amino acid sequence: CSATKGLPNTEAFF.

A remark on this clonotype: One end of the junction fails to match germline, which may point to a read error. The CDR3 DNA reads TGCGCCAGCAGTGAGCTTAGTTTCTCCGATACGCAATATTTT. This translates into CASSELSFSDTQYF. The J gene is TRBJ2-3, the V gene TRBV10-1; no clear D. Germline lookup yields CDR1 WNHNN and CDR2 SYGVQD (reference sequence). The CDR3 consists of 14 residues.

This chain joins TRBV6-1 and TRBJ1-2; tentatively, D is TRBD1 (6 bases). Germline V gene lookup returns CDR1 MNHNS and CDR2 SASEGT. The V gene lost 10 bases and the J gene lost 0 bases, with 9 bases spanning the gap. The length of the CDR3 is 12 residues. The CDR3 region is CATRTANYGYTF. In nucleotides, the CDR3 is TGTGCCACCCGGACAGCTAACTATGGCTACACCTTC.

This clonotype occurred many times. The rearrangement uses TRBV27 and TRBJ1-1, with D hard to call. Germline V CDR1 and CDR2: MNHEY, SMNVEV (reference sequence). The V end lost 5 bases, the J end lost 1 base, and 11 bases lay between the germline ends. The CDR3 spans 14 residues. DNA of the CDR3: TGTGCCAGCAGTCCACGCGAGGGGAACACTGAAGCTTTCTTT. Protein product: CASSPREGNTEAFF.